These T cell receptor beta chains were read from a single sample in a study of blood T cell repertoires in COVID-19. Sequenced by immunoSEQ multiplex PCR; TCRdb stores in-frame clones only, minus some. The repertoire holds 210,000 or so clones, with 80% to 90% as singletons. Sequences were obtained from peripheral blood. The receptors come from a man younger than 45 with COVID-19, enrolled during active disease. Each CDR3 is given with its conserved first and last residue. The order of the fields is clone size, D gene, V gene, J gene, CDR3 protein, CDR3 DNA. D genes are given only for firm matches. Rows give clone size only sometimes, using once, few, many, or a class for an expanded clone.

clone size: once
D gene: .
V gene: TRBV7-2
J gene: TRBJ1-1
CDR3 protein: CASSNDRTNTEAFF
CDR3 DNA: TGTGCCAGCAGCAATGACAGGACCAACACTGAAGCTTTCTTT

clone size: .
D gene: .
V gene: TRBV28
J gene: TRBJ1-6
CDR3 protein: CASSSYDRNVHF
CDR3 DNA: TGTGCCAGCAGTTCCTACGACAGGAACGTCCACTTT

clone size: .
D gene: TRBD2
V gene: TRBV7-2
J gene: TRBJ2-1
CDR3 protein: CASSRAGLAGVGFF
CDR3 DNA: TGTGCCAGCTCGAGAGCGGGACTAGCGGGAGTGGGGTTCTTC

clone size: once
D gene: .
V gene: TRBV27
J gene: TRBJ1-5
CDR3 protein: CASSSRTENQPQHF
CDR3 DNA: TGTGCCAGCAGTTCCCGGACAGAGAATCAGCCCCAGCATTTT

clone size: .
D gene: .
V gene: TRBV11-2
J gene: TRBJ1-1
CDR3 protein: CASSSPDSSYTEAFF
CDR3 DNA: TGTGCCAGCAGCAGCCCGGACAGTTCATACACTGAAGCTTTCTTT

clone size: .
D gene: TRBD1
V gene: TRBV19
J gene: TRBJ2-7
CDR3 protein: CASSIGQGFSYEQYF
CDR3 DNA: TGTGCCAGTAGTATTGGACAGGGGTTCAGCTACGAGCAGTACTTC

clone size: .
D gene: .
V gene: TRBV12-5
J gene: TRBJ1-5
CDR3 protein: CASGLVQAGFQPQHF
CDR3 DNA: TGTGCTAGTGGTTTGGTACAGGCAGGGTTTCAGCCCCAGCATTTT

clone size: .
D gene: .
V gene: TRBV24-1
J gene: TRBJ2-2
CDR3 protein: CATSDPAATNTGELFF
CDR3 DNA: TGTGCCACCAGTGATCCTGCGGCTACGAACACCGGGGAGCTGTTTTTT

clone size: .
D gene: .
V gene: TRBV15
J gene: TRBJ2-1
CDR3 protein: CATSRDSGPYNEQFF
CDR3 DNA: TGTGCCACCAGCCGAGATAGCGGACCTTACAATGAGCAGTTCTTC

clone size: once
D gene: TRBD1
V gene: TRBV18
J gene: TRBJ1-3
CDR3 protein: CASSPNRGRIMLPGNTIYF
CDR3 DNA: TGTGCCAGCTCACCAAACAGGGGGCGAATAATGCTCCCTGGAAACACCATATATTTT

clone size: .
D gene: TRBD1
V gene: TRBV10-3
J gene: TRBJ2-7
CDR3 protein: CAISGPRDRGSYEQYF
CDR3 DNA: TGTGCCATCAGTGGCCCCCGGGACAGGGGCTCCTACGAGCAGTACTTC

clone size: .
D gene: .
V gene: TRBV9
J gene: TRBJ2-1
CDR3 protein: CASSVVGRGLYNEQFF
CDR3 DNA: TGTGCCAGCAGCGTAGTTGGCAGGGGCCTCTACAATGAGCAGTTCTTC

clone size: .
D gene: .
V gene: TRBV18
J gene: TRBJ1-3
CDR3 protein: CASSPTGHGNTIYF
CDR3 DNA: TGTGCCAGCTCACCAACGGGACATGGGAACACCATATATTTT

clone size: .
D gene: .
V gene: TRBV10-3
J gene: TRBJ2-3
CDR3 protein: CAISESAGFTDTQYF
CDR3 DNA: TGTGCCATCAGTGAGTCCGCAGGGTTCACAGATACGCAGTATTTT

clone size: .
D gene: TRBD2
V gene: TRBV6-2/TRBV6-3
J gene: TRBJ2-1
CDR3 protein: CASSRAGVFHEQFF
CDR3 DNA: TGTGCCAGCAGCCGAGCGGGAGTCTTCCATGAGCAGTTCTTC

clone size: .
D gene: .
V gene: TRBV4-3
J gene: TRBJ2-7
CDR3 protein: CASSQFSGDEQYF
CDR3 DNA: TGCGCCAGCAGCCAATTTTCAGGGGACGAGCAGTACTTC

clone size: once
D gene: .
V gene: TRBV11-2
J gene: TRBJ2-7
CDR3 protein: CASRRTTGLEQYF
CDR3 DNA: TGTGCCAGCAGACGGACGACAGGACTCGAGCAGTACTTC

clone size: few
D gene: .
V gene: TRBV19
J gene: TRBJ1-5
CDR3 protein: CASSRRLGGQPQHF
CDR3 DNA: TGTGCCAGTAGTCGGCGCCTCGGCGGCCAGCCCCAGCATTTT

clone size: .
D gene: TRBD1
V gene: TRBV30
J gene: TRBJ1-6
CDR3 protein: CAWSPRTGSSPLHF
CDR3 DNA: TGTGCCTGGAGTCCTCGGACAGGTTCTTCACCCCTCCACTTT

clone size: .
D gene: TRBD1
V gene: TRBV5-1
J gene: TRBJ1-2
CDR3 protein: CASSPVGAGGSYGYTF
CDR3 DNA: TGCGCCAGCAGCCCGGTTGGGGCAGGGGGTTCCTATGGCTACACCTTC

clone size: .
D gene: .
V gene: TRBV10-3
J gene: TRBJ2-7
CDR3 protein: CAISPGMSYEQYF
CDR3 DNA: TGTGCCATCTCCCCGGGGATGTCCTACGAGCAGTACTTC

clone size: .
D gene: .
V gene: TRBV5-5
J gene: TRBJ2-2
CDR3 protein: CASSLLRGNTGELFF
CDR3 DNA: TGTGCCAGCAGCTTGTTGCGCGGGAACACCGGGGAGCTGTTTTTT

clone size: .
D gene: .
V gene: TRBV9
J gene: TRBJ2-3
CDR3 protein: CASNSRGIPTDTQYF
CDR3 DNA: TGTGCCAGCAACAGTCGGGGGATTCCCACAGATACGCAGTATTTT

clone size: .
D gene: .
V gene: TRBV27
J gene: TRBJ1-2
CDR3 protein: CASRDNMYYGYTF
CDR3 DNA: TGTGCCAGTAGGGACAACATGTACTATGGCTACACCTTC

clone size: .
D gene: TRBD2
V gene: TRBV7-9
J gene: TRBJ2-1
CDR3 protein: CASSFAPPGLAVDEQFF
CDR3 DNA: TGTGCCAGCAGCTTCGCTCCTCCGGGACTAGCGGTGGATGAGCAGTTCTTC

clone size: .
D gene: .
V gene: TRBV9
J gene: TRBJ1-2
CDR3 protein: CASSGTVNYGYTF
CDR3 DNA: TGTGCCAGCAGCGGTACAGTTAACTATGGCTACACCTTC

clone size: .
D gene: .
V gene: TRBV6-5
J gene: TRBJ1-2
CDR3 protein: CASHSSAVVGYTF
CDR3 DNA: TGTGCCAGTCACTCAAGCGCGGTCGTTGGCTACACCTTC

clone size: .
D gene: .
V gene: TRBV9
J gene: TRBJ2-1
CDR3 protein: CASSVGLGVGEQFF
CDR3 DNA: TGTGCCAGCAGCGTAGGACTAGGTGTGGGTGAGCAGTTCTTC

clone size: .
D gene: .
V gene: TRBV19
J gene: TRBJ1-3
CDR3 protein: CASSIQGNTGNTIYF
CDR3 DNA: TGTGCCAGTAGTATCCAGGGGAACACTGGAAACACCATATATTTT

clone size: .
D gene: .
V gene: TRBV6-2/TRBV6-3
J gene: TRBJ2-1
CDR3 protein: CASSYTPGLGMLVEQFF
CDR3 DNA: TGTGCCAGCAGTTACACGCCGGGACTGGGGATGTTGGTAGAGCAGTTCTTC

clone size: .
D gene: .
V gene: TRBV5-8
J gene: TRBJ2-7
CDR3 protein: CASSYGTLSSYEQYF
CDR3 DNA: TGTGCCAGCAGCTACGGGACTCTTAGCTCCTACGAGCAGTACTTC

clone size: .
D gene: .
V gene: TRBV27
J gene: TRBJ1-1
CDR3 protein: CASSLPGDTEAFF
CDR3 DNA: TGTGCCAGCAGTTTACCCGGGGACACTGAAGCTTTCTTT

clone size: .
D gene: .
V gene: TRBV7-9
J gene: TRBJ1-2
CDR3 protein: CASSQDFVGYTF
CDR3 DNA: TGTGCCAGCAGCCAGGACTTTGTTGGCTACACCTTC

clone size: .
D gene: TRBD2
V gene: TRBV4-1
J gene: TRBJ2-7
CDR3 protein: CASARGGGDEQYF
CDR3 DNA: TGCGCCAGCGCACGGGGTGGGGGGGACGAGCAGTACTTC

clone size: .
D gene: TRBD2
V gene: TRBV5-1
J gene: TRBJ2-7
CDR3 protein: CASSLAVVAGEQYF
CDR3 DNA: TGCGCCAGCAGCTTGGCCGTGGTAGCGGGGGAGCAGTACTTC

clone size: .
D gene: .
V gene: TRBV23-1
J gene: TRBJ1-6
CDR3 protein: CASSQWQGSHEDSPLHF
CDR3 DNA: TGCGCCAGCAGTCAATGGCAGGGGTCACATGAAGATTCACCCCTCCACTTT

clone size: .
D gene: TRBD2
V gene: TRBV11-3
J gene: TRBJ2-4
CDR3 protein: CASSWTSGTEILAKNIQYF
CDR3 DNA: TGTGCCAGCAGCTGGACTAGCGGGACTGAAATCCTAGCCAAAAACATTCAGTACTTC

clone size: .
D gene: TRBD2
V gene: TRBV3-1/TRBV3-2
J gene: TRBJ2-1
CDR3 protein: CASSSMTSGGNEQFF
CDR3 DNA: TGTGCCAGCAGCTCCATGACTAGCGGGGGGAATGAGCAGTTCTTC

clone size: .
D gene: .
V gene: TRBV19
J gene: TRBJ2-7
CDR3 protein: CASSIDQGPGSYEQYF
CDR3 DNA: TGTGCCAGTAGTATAGATCAGGGGCCAGGCTCCTACGAGCAGTACTTC

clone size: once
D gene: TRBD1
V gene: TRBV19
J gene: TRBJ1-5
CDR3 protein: CASSIRTGYQPQHF
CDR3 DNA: TGTGCCAGTAGTATTCGGACAGGTTATCAGCCCCAGCATTTT

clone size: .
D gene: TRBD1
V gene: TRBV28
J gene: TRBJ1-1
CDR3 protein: CASSLLDRGQVGTEAFF
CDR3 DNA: TGTGCCAGCAGTTTACTGGACAGGGGGCAAGTAGGAACTGAAGCTTTCTTT